One and the same sample provided the 27 T cell receptor beta chains below, sequenced in a study of T cell changes during pregnancy in multiple sclerosis. Assay: immunoSEQ multiplex PCR; the TCRdb copy retains only in-frame clones and omits some. Altogether under 50,000 clones are present, 85% to 95% being singletons, with the ten largest covering approximately 2.9%. Source: CD8+ T cells from peripheral blood mononuclear cells, taken in the second trimester of pregnancy. The receptors shown here come from a female donor with multiple sclerosis, enrolled in a pregnancy study.

The gene calls are TRBV4-1 and TRBJ2-2, with D possibly TRBD2 on 5 matching bases. The CDR3 totals 16 residues. Germline values: CDR1 MGHRA, CDR2 YSYEKL. The germline V and J ends were trimmed by 1 base and 5 bases, with 14 bases remaining between them. CDR3 sequence (DNA): TGCGCCAGCAGCCAAGGACCGAGGGCTTCGACCGGGGAGCTGTTTTTT. The encoded protein is CASSQGPRASTGELFF.

This sequence joins TRBV19 and TRBJ2-1, with a weak D call TRBD1 (6 bases). The length of the CDR3 is 14 residues. The ends were cut back, 7 bases at V and 7 bases at J, with 17 bases in the middle. Germline V lookup: CDR1 LNHDA, CDR2 SQIVND (reference sequence). CDR3 in amino acids: CASTKTGTRNEQFF. CDR3 DNA sequence: TGTGCCAGTACGAAAACAGGGACACGAAATGAGCAGTTCTTC. The full variable domain, with the rest looked up from reference TRBV19 and TRBJ2-1, is DGGITQSPKYLFRKEGQNVTLSCEQNLNHDAMYWYRQDPGQGLRLIYYSQIVNDFQKGDIAEGYSVSREKKESFPLTVTSAQKNPTAFYLCASTKTGTRNEQFFGPGTRLTVL.

This sequence joins TRBV7-2 and TRBJ1-4; D possibly corresponds to TRBD1 (6 bases). This CDR3 has 15 residues. V was shortened by 5 bases and J by 1 base, with 11 bases between the two germline ends. The germline V gene encodes CDR1 SGHTA and CDR2 FQGNSA. The CDR3 loop reads CASSTSRGTNEKLFF. The CDR3 bases are TGTGCCAGCAGCACCTCCAGGGGAACTAATGAAAAACTGTTTTTT.

This clone is labeled as medium-sized. The chain uses TRBV4-2 and TRBJ2-1, with 9 bases aligning to TRBD2. Unmatched junction bases numbered 4, after V lost 0 bases and J lost 4 bases. CDR1 is LGHNA, CDR2 YNFKEQ, per germline. The CDR3 length is 16 residues. The CDR3 region is CASSQEASGAYNEQFF. CDR3 nucleotide sequence: TGTGCCAGCAGCCAAGAGGCTAGCGGGGCTTACAATGAGCAGTTCTTC.

The V gene is TRBV11-2, the J gene TRBJ2-7; perhaps TRBD1 as D (5 bases). CDR3 size: 12 residues. Germline V lookup: CDR1 SGHAT, CDR2 FQNNGV. Deletions cut 1 base from V and 5 bases from J, with 6 bases between. The CDR3 coding sequence is TGTGCCAGCAGCTTAGGGGGCAACGAGCAGTACTTC. Protein: CASSLGGNEQYF.

The genes are TRBV7-2 and TRBJ2-5, with a weak D call TRBD2 (5 bases). Germline CDR1 SGHTA, CDR2 FQGNSA. The length of the CDR3 is 14 residues. Trimming took 5 bases from V and 0 from J, leaving 10 bases between them. CDR3: CASSLRGYQETQYF. CDR3 coding DNA: TGTGCCAGCAGCCTTCGGGGATACCAAGAGACCCAGTACTTC.

The rearrangement joins TRBV7-8 to TRBJ1-4; TRBD1 matches at 7 bases. V was clipped by 2 bases and J by 5 bases; unmatched bases: 8. Germline CDR1 reads SGHVS; CDR2 reads FQNEAQ. The CDR3 consists of 16 residues. The CDR3 bases are TGTGCCAGCAGCTTACAAGATCGGGACAGCAATGAAAAACTGTTTTTT. Its translation: CASSLQDRDSNEKLFF.

The chain couples TRBV5-5 to TRBJ1-2; TRBD1 matches 7 bases. The J segment lost 1 base and the V segment lost 6 bases, leaving 6 bases of the junction unmatched. In germline, CDR1 is SGHKS, CDR2 YYEKEE (reference sequence). The CDR3 length is 14 residues. CDR3 DNA sequence: TGTGCCAGCAACCGGGACAGCTTTAACTATGGCTACACCTTC. Translating gives CASNRDSFNYGYTF.

The CDR3 DNA sequence: TGTGCCAGCAGCCCACAGAGCACAGATACGCAGTATTTT. As protein: CASSPQSTDTQYF. This sequence joins TRBV5-6 and TRBJ2-3; D ambiguous. Germline V gives CDR1 SGHDT, CDR2 YYEEEE. V shed 4 bases and J shed 0 bases, with 6 bases lying between them. The CDR3 is made up of 13 amino acids.

The chain joins TRBV7-9 to TRBJ2-7, with a possible D match to TRBD2 (6 bases). Trimming pared 1 base from V and 7 bases from J, leaving 14 bases between. Germline assignment: CDR1 SEHNR and CDR2 FQNEAQ (reference sequence). CDR3 length: 14 amino acids. CDR3 DNA: TGTGCCAGCAGCTTAGGAATGGCGGGAAGGGAGCAGTACTTC. Translation gives CASSLGMAGREQYF.

The chain joins TRBV4-1 to TRBJ2-5; D unresolved. The CDR3 length is 13 residues. Germline V gene data show CDR1 as MGHRA and CDR2 as YSYEKL. V was clipped by 4 bases and J by 5 bases, with 11 bases between them. CDR3 DNA sequence: TGCGCCAGCAGCCCTCCCTCGGGTGAGACCCAGTACTTC. This encodes CASSPPSGETQYF.

This rearrangement joins TRBV13 to TRBJ1-1, with D hard to call. This CDR3 has 13 residues. Germline lookup yields CDR1 PRHDT and CDR2 FYEKMQ (reference sequence). Trimming removed 1 base from V and 3 bases from J, with 6 bases in between. The chain's CDR3 is CASSLDGDTEAFF. The CDR3 coding sequence is TGTGCCAGCAGCTTAGACGGGGACACTGAAGCTTTCTTT.

Only one count was recorded for this clone. The J gene is TRBJ1-4, the V gene TRBV9; TRBD1 aligns across 8 bases. Germline CDR1 SGDLS, CDR2 YYNGEE. The CDR3 is 14 amino acids. J lost 7 bases, V lost 4 bases, and 6 bases had no gene match. The CDR3, as DNA: TGTGCCAGCAGCCCCACAGGGGGTGGTGAAAAACTGTTTTTT. Translation: CASSPTGGGEKLFF.

This sequence joins TRBV29-1 and TRBJ2-3, with a possible D match to TRBD2 (5 bases). The V end lost 4 bases, the J end lost 4 bases, and 15 bases lay between the germline ends. The CDR3 runs 14 residues. Germline CDR1 is SQVTM and CDR2 is ANQGSEA. This CDR3 reads CSVVFGIGADTQYF. The CDR3 bases are TGCAGCGTTGTCTTCGGAATCGGGGCAGATACGCAGTATTTT.

This chain joins TRBV27 and TRBJ1-2, with a tentative D call TRBD1 (6 bases). Trimming took off 0 bases at V and 2 bases at J, with 10 bases between the two ends. CDR3 size: 15 residues. Germline lookup yields CDR1 MNHEY and CDR2 SMNVEV (reference sequence). CDR3 in DNA: TGTGCCAGCAGTTTATCACAGGGTCCCAACTATGGCTACACCTTC. Translated, it gives CASSLSQGPNYGYTF.

The chain links TRBV19 to TRBJ1-1; no reliable D call. The germline V and J ends were trimmed by 1 base and 0 bases, with 9 bases remaining between them. The length of the CDR3 is 15 residues. The germline CDR1 and CDR2 sequences are LNHDA and SQIVND (reference sequence). CDR3 sequence: CASSIGRGMNTEAFF. The CDR3 DNA follows: TGTGCCAGTAGTATAGGGCGGGGTATGAACACTGAAGCTTTCTTT.

This clone appeared a single time. The rearrangement joins TRBV2 to TRBJ1-2; a weak D match, TRBD1 (6 bases). This CDR3 region has 15 residues. Trimming left V 1 base short and J 3 bases short, with 12 bases between. Germline CDR1 is SNHLY and CDR2 is FYNNEI. The CDR3 DNA reads TGTGCCAGCAGTGAAGACGGGGGGGGCGACTATGGCTACACCTTC. Translation: CASSEDGGGDYGYTF.

This clone was observed a few times. The CDR3 nucleotides read TGTGCCAGCAGGTATACAGGGACCAACACTGAAGCTTTCTTT. Its translation is CASRYTGTNTEAFF. The J gene is TRBJ1-1, the V gene TRBV27; D is possibly TRBD1 (6 bases). The V gene's germline CDR1 is MNHEY and CDR2 SMNVEV (reference sequence). V lost 6 bases, J lost 2 bases, and 13 bases lay in between. The CDR3 extends over 14 amino acids.

The chain is built from TRBV7-9 and TRBJ2-2; D remains unclear. The V and J ends lost 4 bases and 4 bases respectively, with 4 bases between them. Germline lookup yields CDR1 SEHNR and CDR2 FQNEAQ (reference sequence). CDR3 length: 12 amino acids. The DNA of the CDR3 is TGTGCCAGCAGCTCCATCACCGGGGAGCTGTTTTTT. It is translated as CASSSITGELFF.

The chain links TRBV9 to TRBJ1-2, with D possibly TRBD1 on 5 matching bases. The CDR3 loop spans 14 amino acids. V shed 1 base and J shed 8 bases, with 15 bases lying between them. Germline lookup yields CDR1 SGDLS and CDR2 YYNGEE. CDR3 bases: TGTGCCAGCAGCGTAAGGGGTGGAACGGAAGGCTACACCTTC. Translation: CASSVRGGTEGYTF. The variable domain in full, completed from reference TRBV9 and TRBJ1-2, reads DSGVTQTPKHLITATGQRVTLRCSPRSGDLSVYWYQQSLDQGLQFLIQYYNGEERAKGNILERFSAQQFPDLHSELNLSSLELGDSALYFCASSVRGGTEGYTFGSGTRLTVV.

The gene calls are TRBV13 and TRBJ1-1, with D uncertain. Deletions cut 0 bases from V and 4 bases from J, with 12 bases between. Germline-derived CDR1 and CDR2 are PRHDT and FYEKMQ (reference sequence). This CDR3 region has 15 residues. CDR3 in DNA: TGTGCCAGCAGCTTAGGCCTAAGAACTGGCACTGAAGCTTTCTTT. Translating it yields CASSLGLRTGTEAFF.

The rearrangement uses TRBV5-4 and TRBJ2-7, with 11 bases lining up with TRBD2. CDR3 length equals 15 residues. CDR1 and CDR2 (germline): SGHNT, YYREEE (reference sequence). Trimming cost V 3 bases and J 2 bases; bases outside gene matches: 4. CDR3 coding DNA: TGTGCCAGCAGCTACAAGACTAGCGGGGCCTACGAGCAGTACTTC. Its translation: CASSYKTSGAYEQYF. The complete variable domain, with remaining parts taken from reference TRBV5-4 and TRBJ2-7, reads ETGVTQSPTHLIKTRGQQVTLRCSSQSGHNTVSWYQQALGQGPQFIFQYYREEENGRGNFPPRFSGLQFPNYSSELNVNALELDDSALYLCASSYKTSGAYEQYFGPGTRLTVT.

This chain connects TRBV4-2 to TRBJ2-2; 8 nucleotides align to TRBD1. The CDR3 has 16 residues. Germline assignment: CDR1 LGHNA and CDR2 YNFKEQ. J gave up 6 bases and V 4 bases, and 10 bases lay outside the gene matches. CDR3: CASSRNPTGEAGELFF. For the CDR3, the DNA is TGTGCCAGCAGCCGCAACCCGACAGGGGAAGCCGGGGAGCTGTTTTTT.

The CDR3 bases are TGTGCCAGCTCACCATGGGGGGCAGATACGCAGTATTTT. It codes for CASSPWGADTQYF. The V call is TRBV18, the J call TRBJ2-3, with a weak D call TRBD2 (6 bases). This CDR3 comprises 13 residues. Germline lookup yields CDR1 KGHSH and CDR2 LQKENI. Trimming pared 2 bases from V and 4 bases from J, leaving 7 bases between.

The chain is built from TRBV29-1 and TRBJ1-1, with TRBD1 matching 9 bases. J lost 4 bases, V lost 2 bases, and 5 bases had no gene match. CDR1 SQVTM and CDR2 ANQGSEA come from the germline V gene. The CDR3 covers 14 residues. The CDR3 protein is CSVEYRGLGTEAFF. In DNA, the CDR3 is TGCAGCGTTGAATACAGGGGGCTTGGCACTGAAGCTTTCTTT.

V usage is TRBV9 and J usage is TRBJ2-2, with a possible D match to TRBD1 (5 bases). The CDR3 spans 16 residues. Germline V gene lookup returns CDR1 SGDLS and CDR2 YYNGEE. The V end was cut by 3 bases, the J end by 2 bases, with 14 bases between. CDR3 DNA: TGTGCCAGCAGCGGCAGGGTCCTCGAAAACACCGGGGAGCTGTTTTTT. Its protein product is CASSGRVLENTGELFF.

The CDR3 sequence: CASSLTTSGTTDTQYF. DNA of the CDR3: TGTGCCAGCAGTTTGACGACTAGCGGAACCACAGATACGCAGTATTTT. The chain has TRBV6-5 and TRBJ2-3, with 9 bases aligning to TRBD2. CDR3 length equals 16 residues. Trimming cost V 4 bases and J 2 bases; bases outside gene matches: 7. Looked up from germline, CDR1 is MNHEY and CDR2 is SVGAGI.